The clone carrying this T cell receptor beta chain showed up just once. As yet, its antigen is unknown. The sample is drawn from a study of cytomegalovirus exposure and HLA in healthy donors. PCR used 60 Vbeta primers and 13 Jbeta primers. Method: immunoSEQ multiplex PCR; TCRdb's copy keeps in-frame clones and lacks some. Among 150,000 or so clones, roughly 73% were seen once, and the ten largest hold approximately 1.8%. Whole-study results and caveats: Cytomegalovirus status was reportedly diagnosed by the classifier with high specificity and sensitivity.

This TCR came from a young woman in good health and CMV-seronegative. Sequencing was done on a sample of PBMCs.

CDR3 residues: CASSAGDNPYEQYF. CDR3 nucleotides: TGTGCCAGCAGCGCCGGGGACAACCCCTACGAGCAGTACTTC. This chain connects TRBV9 to TRBJ2-5; tentatively, D is TRBD1 (6 bases). The tail of the sequence fits TRBJ2-7 better, so the J call may be wrong. Germline-derived CDR1 and CDR2 are SGDLS and YYNGEE. The CDR3 sequence is 14 residues long.